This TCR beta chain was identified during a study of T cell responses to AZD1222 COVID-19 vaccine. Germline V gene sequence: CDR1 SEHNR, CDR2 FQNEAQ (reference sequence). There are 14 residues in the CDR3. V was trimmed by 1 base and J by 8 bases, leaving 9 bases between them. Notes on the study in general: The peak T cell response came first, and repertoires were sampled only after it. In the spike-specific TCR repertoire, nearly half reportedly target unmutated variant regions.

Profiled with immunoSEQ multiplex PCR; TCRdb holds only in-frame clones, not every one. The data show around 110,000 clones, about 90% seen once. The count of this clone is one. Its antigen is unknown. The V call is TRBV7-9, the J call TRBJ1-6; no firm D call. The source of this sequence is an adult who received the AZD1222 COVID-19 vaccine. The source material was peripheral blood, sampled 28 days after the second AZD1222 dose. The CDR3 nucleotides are TGTGCCAGCAGCTTAGTTCGGGCGGATTCACCCCTCCACTTT. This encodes CASSLVRADSPLHF.